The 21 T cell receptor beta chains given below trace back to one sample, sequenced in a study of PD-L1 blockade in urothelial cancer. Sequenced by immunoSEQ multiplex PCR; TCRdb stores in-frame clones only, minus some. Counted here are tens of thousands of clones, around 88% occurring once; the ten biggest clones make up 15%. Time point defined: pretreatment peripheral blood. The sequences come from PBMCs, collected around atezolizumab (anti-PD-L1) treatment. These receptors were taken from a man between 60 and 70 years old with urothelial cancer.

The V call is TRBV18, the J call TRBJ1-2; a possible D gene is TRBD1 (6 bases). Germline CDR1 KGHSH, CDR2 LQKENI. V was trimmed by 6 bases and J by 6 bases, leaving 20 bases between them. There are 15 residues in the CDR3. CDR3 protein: CASSPGGRSWDGYTF. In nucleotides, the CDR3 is TGTGCCAGCTCTCCCGGGGGGCGATCTTGGGATGGCTACACCTTC.

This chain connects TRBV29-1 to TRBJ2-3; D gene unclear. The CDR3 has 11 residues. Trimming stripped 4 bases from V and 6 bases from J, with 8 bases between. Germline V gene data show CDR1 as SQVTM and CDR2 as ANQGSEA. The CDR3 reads CSVGVSDTQYF. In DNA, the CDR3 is TGCAGCGTTGGCGTCTCGGATACGCAGTATTTT.

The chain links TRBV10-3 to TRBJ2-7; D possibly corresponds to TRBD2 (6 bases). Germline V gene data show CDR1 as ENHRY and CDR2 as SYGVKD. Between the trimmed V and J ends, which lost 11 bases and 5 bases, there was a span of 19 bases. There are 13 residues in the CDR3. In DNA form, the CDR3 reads TGTGCCGCATCTCGGGACTCTGGAGACGAGCAGTACTTC. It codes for CAASRDSGDEQYF.

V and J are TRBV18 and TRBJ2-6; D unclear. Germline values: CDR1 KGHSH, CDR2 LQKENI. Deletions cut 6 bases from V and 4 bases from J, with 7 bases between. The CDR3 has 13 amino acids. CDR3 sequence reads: CASSPSGANVLTF. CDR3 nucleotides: TGTGCCAGCTCCCCCTCCGGGGCCAACGTCCTGACTTTC.

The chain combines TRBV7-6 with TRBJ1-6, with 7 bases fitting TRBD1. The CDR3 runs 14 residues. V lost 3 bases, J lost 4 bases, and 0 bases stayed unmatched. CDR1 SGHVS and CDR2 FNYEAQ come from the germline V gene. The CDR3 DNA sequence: TGTGCCAGCAGCTTGACAGGGTATAATTCACCCCTCCACTTT. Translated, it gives CASSLTGYNSPLHF.

The chain's CDR3 is CAWGKGTSTGELFF. The CDR3 nucleotides are TGTGCCTGGGGAAAAGGGACAAGCACCGGGGAGCTGTTTTTT. This chain uses TRBV30 with TRBJ2-2; possibly TRBD1 for D (6 bases). Germline V lookup: CDR1 GTSNPN, CDR2 SVGIG (reference sequence). Trimming left V 5 bases short and J 4 bases short, with 14 bases between. This CDR3 has 14 residues.

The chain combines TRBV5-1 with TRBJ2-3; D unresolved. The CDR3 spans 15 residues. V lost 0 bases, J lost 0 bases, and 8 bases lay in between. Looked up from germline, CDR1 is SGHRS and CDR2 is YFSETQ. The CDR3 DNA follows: TGCGCCAGCAGCTTGGACAGCCCTAGCACAGATACGCAGTATTTT. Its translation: CASSLDSPSTDTQYF.

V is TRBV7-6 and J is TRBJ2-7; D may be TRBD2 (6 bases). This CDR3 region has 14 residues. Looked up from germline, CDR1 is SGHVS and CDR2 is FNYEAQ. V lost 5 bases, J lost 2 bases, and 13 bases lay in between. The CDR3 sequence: CASSPRSGAYEQYF. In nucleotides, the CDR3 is TGTGCCAGCAGCCCTCGTAGCGGTGCCTACGAGCAGTACTTC. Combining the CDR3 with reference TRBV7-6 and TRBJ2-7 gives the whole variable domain GAGVSQSPRYKVTKRGQDVALRCDPISGHVSLYWYRQALGQGPEFLTYFNYEAQQDKSGLPNDRFSAERPEGSISTLTIQRTEQRDSAMYRCASSPRSGAYEQYFGPGTRLTVT.

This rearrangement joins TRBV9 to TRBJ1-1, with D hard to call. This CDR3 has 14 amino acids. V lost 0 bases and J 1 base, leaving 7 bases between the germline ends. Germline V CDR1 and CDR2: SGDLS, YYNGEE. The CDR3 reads CASSVGPGNTEAFF. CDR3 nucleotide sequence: TGTGCCAGCAGCGTAGGACCGGGGAACACTGAAGCTTTCTTT.

In DNA, the CDR3 is TGTGCCAGCAGGACGACTAGCGGGGTCTCCAACGTCCTGACTTTC. This encodes CASRTTSGVSNVLTF. J is TRBJ2-6 and V is TRBV6-5; 11 bases match TRBD2. Germline CDR1 reads MNHEY; CDR2 reads SVGAGI. V was pared by 6 bases and J by 8 bases, with 6 bases of the junction left unmatched. This CDR3 has 15 amino acids.

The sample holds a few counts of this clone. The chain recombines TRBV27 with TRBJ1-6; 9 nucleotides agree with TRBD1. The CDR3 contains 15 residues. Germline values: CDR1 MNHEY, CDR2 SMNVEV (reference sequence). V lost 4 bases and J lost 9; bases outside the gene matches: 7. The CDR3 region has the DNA TGTGCCAGCAGTTCCCGGACAGGGGAAAGTTCACCCCTCCACTTT. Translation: CASSSRTGESSPLHF.

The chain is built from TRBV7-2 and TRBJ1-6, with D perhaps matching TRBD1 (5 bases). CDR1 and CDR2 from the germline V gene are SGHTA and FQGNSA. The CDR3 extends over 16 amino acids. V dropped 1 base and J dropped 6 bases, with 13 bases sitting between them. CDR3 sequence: CASSLGKGQPNSPLHF. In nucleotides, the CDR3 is TGTGCCAGCAGCTTAGGGAAGGGGCAGCCTAATTCACCCCTCCACTTT.

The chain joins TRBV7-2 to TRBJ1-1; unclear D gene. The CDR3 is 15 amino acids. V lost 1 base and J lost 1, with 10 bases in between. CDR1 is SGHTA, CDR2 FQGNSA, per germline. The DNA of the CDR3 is TGTGCCAGCAGCTTAGTAGTCAGCGAGAACACTGAAGCTTTCTTT. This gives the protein CASSLVVSENTEAFF.

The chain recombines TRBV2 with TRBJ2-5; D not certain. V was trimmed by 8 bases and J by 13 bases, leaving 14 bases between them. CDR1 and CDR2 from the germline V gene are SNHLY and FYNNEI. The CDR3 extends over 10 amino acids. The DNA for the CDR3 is TGTGCCAGCCTAGGTAGAACCGGGTACTTC. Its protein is CASLGRTGYF.

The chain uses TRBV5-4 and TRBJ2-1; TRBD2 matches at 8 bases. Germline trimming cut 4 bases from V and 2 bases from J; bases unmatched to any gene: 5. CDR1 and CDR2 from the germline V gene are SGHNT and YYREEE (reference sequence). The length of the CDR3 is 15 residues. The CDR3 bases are TGTGCCAGCAGCGAAGCGGGGGCCCCCTACAATGAGCAGTTCTTC. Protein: CASSEAGAPYNEQFF.

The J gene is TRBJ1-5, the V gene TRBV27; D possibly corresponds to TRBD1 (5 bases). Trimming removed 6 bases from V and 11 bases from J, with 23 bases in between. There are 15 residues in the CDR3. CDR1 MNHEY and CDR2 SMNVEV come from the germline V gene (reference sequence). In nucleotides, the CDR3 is TGTGCCAGCAGACCTAGCGGGACTCCTGGTGGGGCCCAGCATTTT. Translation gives CASRPSGTPGGAQHF.

The CDR3: CASSQLPGSRHTEAFF. The CDR3 DNA sequence: TGCGCCAGCAGCCAACTACCAGGCAGCAGACACACTGAAGCTTTCTTT. This chain connects TRBV4-3 to TRBJ1-1, with D uncertain. The CDR3 has 16 residues. V was cut by 2 bases and J by 3 bases, with 16 bases left in between. Germline CDR1 and CDR2: LGHNA and YSLEER.

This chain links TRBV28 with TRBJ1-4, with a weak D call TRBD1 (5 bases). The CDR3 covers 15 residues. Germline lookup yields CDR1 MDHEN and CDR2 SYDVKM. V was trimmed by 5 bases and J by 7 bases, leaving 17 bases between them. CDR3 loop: CASSPPLQGAEKLFF. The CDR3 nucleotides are TGTGCCAGCAGTCCCCCCCTCCAGGGTGCTGAAAAACTGTTTTTT.

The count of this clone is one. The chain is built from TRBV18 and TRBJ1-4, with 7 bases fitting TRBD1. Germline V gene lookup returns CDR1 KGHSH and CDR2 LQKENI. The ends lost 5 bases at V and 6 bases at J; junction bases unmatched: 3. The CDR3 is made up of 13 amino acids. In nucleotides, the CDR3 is TGTGCCAGCTCAACCGACAGGGATGAAAAACTGTTTTTT. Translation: CASSTDRDEKLFF.

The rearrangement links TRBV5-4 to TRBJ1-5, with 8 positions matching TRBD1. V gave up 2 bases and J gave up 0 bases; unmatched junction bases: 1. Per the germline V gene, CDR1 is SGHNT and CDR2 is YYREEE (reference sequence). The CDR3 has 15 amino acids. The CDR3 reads CASSLQGDSNQPQHF. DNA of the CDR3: TGTGCCAGCAGCTTACAGGGGGATAGCAATCAGCCCCAGCATTTT.

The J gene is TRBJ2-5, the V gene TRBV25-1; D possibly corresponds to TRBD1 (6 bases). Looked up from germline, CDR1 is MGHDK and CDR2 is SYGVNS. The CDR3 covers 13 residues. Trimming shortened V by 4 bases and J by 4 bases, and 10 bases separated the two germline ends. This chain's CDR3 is CASSVTGTETQYF. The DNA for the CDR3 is TGTGCCAGCAGTGTCACAGGGACAGAGACCCAGTACTTC.